This T cell receptor beta chain derives from a study of control samples from healthy donors and cancer patients. V lost 6 bases, J lost 5 bases, and 19 bases stayed unmatched. The CDR3 has 18 amino acids. The germline gives CDR1 MNHNS, CDR2 SASEGT. Profiled with immunoSEQ multiplex PCR; TCRdb holds only in-frame clones, not every one. Among around 200,000 clones, roughly 93% were seen once, and the ten largest hold 1.4% to 1.5%. Sequenced input: blood. The V gene is TRBV6-1, the J gene TRBJ1-3; TRBD1 aligns across 7 bases. The clonotype comes from a man between 18 and 29 years old in good health. The CDR3 DNA sequence: TGTGCCAGCAGCGAAACATGGGCGCAGGGGGGCCTCAGAAACACCATATATTTT. Translated: CASSETWAQGGLRNTIYF.